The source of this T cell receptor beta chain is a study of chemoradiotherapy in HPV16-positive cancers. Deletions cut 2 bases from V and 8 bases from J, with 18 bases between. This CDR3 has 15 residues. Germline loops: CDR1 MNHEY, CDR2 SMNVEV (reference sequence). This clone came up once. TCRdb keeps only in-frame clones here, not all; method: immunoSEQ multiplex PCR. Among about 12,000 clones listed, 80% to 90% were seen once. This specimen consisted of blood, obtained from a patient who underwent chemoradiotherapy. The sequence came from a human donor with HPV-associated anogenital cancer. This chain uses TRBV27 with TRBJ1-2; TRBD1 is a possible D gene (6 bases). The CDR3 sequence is CASSLMWGPLRGYTF. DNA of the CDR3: TGTGCCAGCAGTTTAATGTGGGGGCCTCTCCGAGGCTACACCTTC.